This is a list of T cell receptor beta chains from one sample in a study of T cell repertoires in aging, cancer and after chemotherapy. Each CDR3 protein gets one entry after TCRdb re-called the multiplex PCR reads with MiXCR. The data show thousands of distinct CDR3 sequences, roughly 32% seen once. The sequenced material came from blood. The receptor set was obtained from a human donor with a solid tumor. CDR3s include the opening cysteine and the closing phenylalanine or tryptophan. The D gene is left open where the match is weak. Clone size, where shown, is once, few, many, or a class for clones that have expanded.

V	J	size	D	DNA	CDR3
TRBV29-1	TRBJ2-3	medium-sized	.	TGCAGCGTTGTCTCAGGACAGTCGACAGATACGCAGTATTTT	CSVVSGQSTDTQYF
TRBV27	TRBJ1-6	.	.	TGTGACAGCAGTTTAAGGTTTAATTCACCCCTCCACTTT	CDSSLRFNSPLHF
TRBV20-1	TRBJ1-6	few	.	TGCAGTGCTAGCCTAGGGGGAGAGAATTCACCCCTCCACTTT	CSASLGGENSPLHF
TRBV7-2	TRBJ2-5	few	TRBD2	TGTGCCAGCAGCTTAATCCCCCTTGTCCTAGCGGGATATGTAGAGACCCAGTACTTC	CASSLIPLVLAGYVETQYF
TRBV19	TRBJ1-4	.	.	TGTGCCAGCCTCAATCTGGGAGAGGGTGAAAAACTGTTTTTT	CASLNLGEGEKLFF
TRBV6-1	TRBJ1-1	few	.	TGTGCCAGCAGTTGGGGACAGAACACTGAAGCTTTCTTT	CASSWGQNTEAFF
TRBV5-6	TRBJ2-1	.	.	TGTGCCAGCAGCTTAGTTGGGCCCTACAATGAGCAGTTCTTC	CASSLVGPYNEQFF
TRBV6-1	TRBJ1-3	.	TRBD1	TGTGCCAGCAGTGCGACAGGGGCCAGCTCTGGAAACACCATATATTTT	CASSATGASSGNTIYF
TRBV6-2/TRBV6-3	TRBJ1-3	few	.	TGTGCCAGCAGTTCCGGCGACGGAGTTTCCGGAAACACCATATATTTT	CASSSGDGVSGNTIYF
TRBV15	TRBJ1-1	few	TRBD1	TGTGCCACCAGCAGAGTCAGGACAGGGTTGACTGAAGCTTTCTTT	CATSRVRTGLTEAFF
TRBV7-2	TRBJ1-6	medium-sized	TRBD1	TGTGCCAGCAGCTTAGCGACAGGGAACAATTCACCCCTCCACTTT	CASSLATGNNSPLHF
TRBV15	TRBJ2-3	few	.	TGTGCCACCAGGACGACGGGCACAGATACGCAGTATTTT	CATRTTGTDTQYF
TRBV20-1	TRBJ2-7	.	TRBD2	TGCAGTGCTAGCACGGGGGGTCTCCTGGAAGACGAGCAGTACTTC	CSASTGGLLEDEQYF
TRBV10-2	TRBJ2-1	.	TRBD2	TGCGCCAGCAGTGGGGGTAGCGGGAGAGCGAATGAGCAGTTCTTC	CASSGGSGRANEQFF
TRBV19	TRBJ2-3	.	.	TGTGCCAGTAGTAGTAGGGCCCTTGGCACAGATACGCAGTATTTT	CASSSRALGTDTQYF
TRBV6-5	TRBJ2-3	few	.	TGTGCCAGCAGGATGACAGATACGCAGTATTTT	CASRMTDTQYF
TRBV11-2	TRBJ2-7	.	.	TGTGCCAGCAGTTTCCGGGACGGCTCCTACGAGCAGTACTTC	CASSFRDGSYEQYF
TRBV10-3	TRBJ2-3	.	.	TGTGCCATCAGGGAAATGACACGGGACGGAATGTATACGCAGTATTTT	CAIREMTRDGMYTQYF
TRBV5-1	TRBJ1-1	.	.	TGCGCCAGCAGCTTGGGAGGCAAAGGAGTCACTGAAGCTTTCTTT	CASSLGGKGVTEAFF
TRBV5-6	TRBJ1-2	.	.	TGTGCCAGCGGGGTGAGGGGAGGCGGCTACACCTTC	CASGVRGGGYTF